This record looks at one T cell receptor beta chain sequence and its context. The V and J ends lost 10 bases and 6 bases respectively, with 10 bases between them. Germline-derived CDR1 and CDR2 are LNHDA and SQIVND (reference sequence). The CDR3 is 11 amino acids. The data were taken from a study of cytomegalovirus exposure and HLA in healthy donors. PCR employed 60 Vbeta and 13 Jbeta primers. Using immunoSEQ multiplex PCR, the repertoire was profiled, and TCRdb retains in-frame clones only, with some absent. Of 150,000 to 200,000 clones detected, approximately 84% appear once; the ten largest clones hold 0.26%.

The sequenced material came from PBMCs. This sequence originates from a boy aged 5-17 years in good health and CMV-seronegative. This chain uses TRBV19 with TRBJ2-1, with a weak D call TRBD1 (6 bases). The CDR3 loop reads CATQGPNEQFF. DNA for the CDR3: TGTGCCACCCAGGGGCCCAATGAGCAGTTCTTC. The whole variable domain, remainder taken from reference TRBV19 and TRBJ2-1, is DGGITQSPKYLFRKEGQNVTLSCEQNLNHDAMYWYRQDPGQGLRLIYYSQIVNDFQKGDIAEGYSVSREKKESFPLTVTSAQKNPTAFYLCATQGPNEQFFGPGTRLTVL.